Given below is one T cell receptor beta chain in context. This sample was included in a study of shared clonotypes between healthy human individuals. The ends lost 5 bases at V and 4 bases at J; junction bases unmatched: 11. The CDR3 sequence is 18 residues long. Germline assignment: CDR1 SGHTA and CDR2 FQGTGA. Using immunoSEQ multiplex PCR, the repertoire was profiled, and TCRdb retains in-frame clones only, with some absent. The data contain hundreds of thousands of clones, about 85% of them singletons. Source material: PBMCs. The chain couples TRBV7-3 to TRBJ2-3; 14 positions agree with TRBD2. The sequence derives from a woman aged 40 to 50 in good health. Some clones in this sample may be carry-over from other donors' samples. CDR3 protein: CASSTGTSGSGGADTQYF. CDR3 in DNA: TGTGCCAGCAGCACCGGGACTAGCGGGAGCGGGGGGGCAGATACGCAGTATTTT.